Below, 6 T cell receptor beta chains from the same sample are listed, as sequenced in a study of beta chain features in type 1 diabetes. Expressed TCRB transcripts got sequenced, as all isolated RNA was reverse transcribed. Sequencing was performed with immunoSEQ multiplex PCR; in TCRdb, only in-frame clones are kept and a portion is missing. The data show around 340,000 clones, roughly 8% seen once. The sequenced material came from central memory CD4+ T cells from blood. The receptors originated from a woman between 18 and 29 years old in good health.

The chain is built from TRBV29-1 and TRBJ2-1; D is undetermined. The CDR3 spans 11 residues. The V and J ends lost 6 bases and 9 bases respectively, with 12 bases between them. From germline, CDR1 is SQVTM and CDR2 ANQGSEA. In DNA form, the CDR3 reads TGCAGCGTATCAAATCTAGGTGAGCAGTTCTTC. Its translation is CSVSNLGEQFF.

The chain uses TRBV18 and TRBJ2-1; 11 nucleotides agree with TRBD1. The CDR3 has 16 amino acids. Trimming removed 1 base from V and 8 bases from J; junction bases left unmatched: 7. CDR1 KGHSH and CDR2 LQKENI come from the germline V gene. CDR3 coding DNA: TGTGCCAGCTCACCACAAGGACAGGGGGCGCGGGATGAGCAGTTCTTC. Its translation: CASSPQGQGARDEQFF.

This clone has a handful of counts. This chain connects TRBV27 to TRBJ2-7, with a possible D match to TRBD2 (6 bases). The CDR3 runs to 15 residues. The V gene lost 0 bases and the J gene lost 2 bases, with 11 bases spanning the gap. CDR1 and CDR2 from the germline V gene are MNHEY and SMNVEV (reference sequence). CDR3 protein: CASSLSRGGTYEQYF. CDR3 nucleotide sequence: TGTGCCAGCAGTTTATCTAGGGGAGGAACCTACGAGCAGTACTTC.

The genes are TRBV28 and TRBJ1-5, with unresolved D. Trimming removed 3 bases at V and 2 bases at J, with 20 bases between. The CDR3 extends over 18 amino acids. The germline V gene has CDR1 MDHEN and CDR2 SYDVKM. Here the CDR3 DNA reads TGTGCCAGCAGTTTCTCAAATTGGTCCGGCCAGGGCAATCAGCCCCAGCATTTT. Translated, it gives CASSFSNWSGQGNQPQHF.

The rearrangement uses TRBV7-9 and TRBJ1-5; D remains ambiguous. This CDR3 region has 14 residues. V dropped 5 bases and J dropped 6 bases, with 14 bases sitting between them. The germline V gene has CDR1 SEHNR and CDR2 FQNEAQ (reference sequence). The CDR3 here is CASSHPGFGQPQHF. The CDR3 DNA reads TGTGCCAGCAGCCATCCGGGGTTCGGTCAGCCCCAGCATTTT. The whole variable domain, remainder taken from reference TRBV7-9 and TRBJ1-5, is DTGVSQNPRHKITKRGQNVTFRCDPISEHNRLYWYRQTLGQGPEFLTYFQNEAQLEKSRLLSDRFSAERPKGSFSTLEIQRTEQGDSAMYLCASSHPGFGQPQHFGDGTRLSIL.

This clone has more than one count but fewer than ten. One base away lies a much larger clone, so this may be a sequencing read error. The chain joins TRBV6-6 to TRBJ2-6; no firm D call. This CDR3 contains 13 residues. Germline V gene data show CDR1 as MNHNY and CDR2 as SVGAGI (reference sequence). V lost 4 bases, J lost 0 bases, and 1 base lay in between. The CDR3 bases are TGTGCCAGCAGTTTCTCTGGGGCCAACGTCCTGACTTTC. It codes for CASSFSGANVLTF.